This entry features one T cell receptor beta chain sequence. This same CDR3 is encoded by further DNA sequences in the sample. Participants were aged about 18 to 90 years, lived in about 26 US areas, and enrolled virtually. This sample is drawn from a study of blood T cell repertoires in COVID-19. The method was immunoSEQ multiplex PCR; TCRdb's version includes in-frame clones alone and lacks a portion of them. The table records fewer than 450,000 clones, approximately 88% of them present only once. The V gene's germline CDR1 is SGHRS and CDR2 YFSETQ. Trimming took 2 bases from V and 0 from J, leaving 6 bases between them. The CDR3 extends over 14 amino acids.

The chain is built from TRBV5-1 and TRBJ1-3; maybe TRBD1 (6 bases). Sequencing input: PBMCs or T cells enriched from blood (not recorded which). The receptor's source is a woman between 35 and 50 years old with acute COVID-19. The CDR3 loop is CASSLGGSGNTIYF. The CDR3 DNA sequence: TGCGCCAGCAGCTTAGGGGGCTCTGGAAACACCATATATTTT.